The rows below give T cell receptor beta chains drawn from one sample of a study of CD8 T cells in ankylosing spondylitis. In TCRdb, the 5' RACE reads were re-called with MiXCR into one record per CDR3 protein. This sample has around 30,000 distinct CDR3 sequences, with 11% to 15% found just once. The sequencing input was blood. The receptor source for this set is a male donor with ankylosing spondylitis or in good health (not recorded which). CDR3s include the opening cysteine and the closing phenylalanine or tryptophan. A D gene is named only where the DNA matches it firmly. The size entry is marked missing in some rows and otherwise reads once, few, many or a size class.

clone size: few
D gene: TRBD1
J gene: TRBJ2-3
V gene: TRBV30
CDR3 protein: CAWSAGQGRDTQYF
CDR3 DNA: TGTGCCTGGAGTGCGGGACAGGGGCGAGATACGCAGTATTTT

clone size: few
D gene: -
J gene: TRBJ1-4
V gene: TRBV29-1
CDR3 protein: CSFVLGEKLFF
CDR3 DNA: TGCAGCTTTGTCCTCGGGGAAAAACTGTTTTTT

clone size: -
D gene: -
J gene: TRBJ1-5
V gene: TRBV20-1
CDR3 protein: CSAPGRSRNQPQHF
CDR3 DNA: TGCAGTGCCCCCGGTCGGTCCAGAAATCAGCCCCAGCATTTT

clone size: -
D gene: -
J gene: TRBJ2-1
V gene: TRBV30
CDR3 protein: CAWAATGVEQFF
CDR3 DNA: TGTGCCTGGGCGGCGACGGGAGTCGAGCAGTTCTTC

clone size: -
D gene: TRBD1
J gene: TRBJ2-7
V gene: TRBV20-1
CDR3 protein: CSARDRGLPEQYF
CDR3 DNA: TGCAGTGCTAGGGACAGGGGACTGCCGGAGCAGTACTTC

clone size: many
D gene: -
J gene: TRBJ2-2
V gene: TRBV7-2
CDR3 protein: CASSSGLDVGELFF
CDR3 DNA: TGTGCCAGCAGCTCAGGACTGGACGTCGGGGAGCTGTTTTTT

clone size: many
D gene: -
J gene: TRBJ2-7
V gene: TRBV29-1
CDR3 protein: CSVASGTGSYEQYF
CDR3 DNA: TGCAGCGTGGCATCCGGGACTGGATCCTACGAGCAGTACTTC

clone size: -
D gene: -
J gene: TRBJ1-2
V gene: TRBV27
CDR3 protein: CASSLKGGNYGYTF
CDR3 DNA: TGTGCCAGCAGTTTAAAGGGAGGGAACTATGGCTACACCTTC

clone size: -
D gene: -
J gene: TRBJ1-1
V gene: TRBV29-1
CDR3 protein: CSVEEGVNTEAFF
CDR3 DNA: TGCAGCGTTGAAGAGGGGGTGAACACTGAAGCTTTCTTT

clone size: few
D gene: -
J gene: TRBJ2-1
V gene: TRBV6-5
CDR3 protein: CASRPPGAPYNEQFF
CDR3 DNA: TGTGCCAGCAGGCCCCCGGGGGCTCCCTACAATGAGCAGTTCTTC

clone size: -
D gene: -
J gene: TRBJ2-4
V gene: TRBV4-3
CDR3 protein: CASSQDRGMDIQYF
CDR3 DNA: TGCGCCAGCAGCCAAGATCGGGGTATGGACATTCAGTACTTC

clone size: many
D gene: -
J gene: TRBJ2-5
V gene: TRBV3-1
CDR3 protein: CASSQDLRAQETQYF
CDR3 DNA: TGTGCCAGCAGCCAAGATTTGAGGGCTCAAGAGACCCAGTACTTC

clone size: -
D gene: TRBD2
J gene: TRBJ2-2
V gene: TRBV7-3
CDR3 protein: CASSPSTSVGGELFF
CDR3 DNA: TGTGCCAGCAGCCCATCGACTAGCGTCGGCGGGGAGCTGTTTTTT

clone size: -
D gene: -
J gene: TRBJ2-1
V gene: TRBV7-9
CDR3 protein: CASSPPNRMGLTYNEQFF
CDR3 DNA: TGTGCCAGCAGCCCGCCGAACAGAATGGGGCTAACCTACAATGAGCAGTTCTTC

clone size: few
D gene: -
J gene: TRBJ2-2
V gene: TRBV7-2
CDR3 protein: CASSREGGTGELFF
CDR3 DNA: TGTGCCAGCAGCAGAGAGGGCGGCACCGGGGAGCTGTTTTTT

clone size: few
D gene: -
J gene: TRBJ2-1
V gene: TRBV14
CDR3 protein: CASSQDYWRNEQFF
CDR3 DNA: TGTGCCAGCAGCCAAGATTACTGGAGGAATGAGCAGTTCTTC

clone size: -
D gene: -
J gene: TRBJ2-3
V gene: TRBV5-1
CDR3 protein: CASSLSSTTDTQYF
CDR3 DNA: TGCGCCAGCAGCTTAAGTTCGACCACAGATACGCAGTATTTT

clone size: -
D gene: -
J gene: TRBJ2-1
V gene: TRBV12-3/TRBV12-4
CDR3 protein: CASSLAGPVSYNEQFF
CDR3 DNA: TGTGCCAGCAGTTTAGCGGGGCCAGTTTCCTACAATGAGCAGTTCTTC

clone size: -
D gene: -
J gene: TRBJ2-3
V gene: TRBV29-1
CDR3 protein: CSVGGVLTDTQYF
CDR3 DNA: TGCAGCGTTGGGGGGGTGCTCACAGATACGCAGTATTTT

clone size: -
D gene: TRBD1
J gene: TRBJ2-2
V gene: TRBV11-2
CDR3 protein: CASSAGQGRVAGELFF
CDR3 DNA: TGTGCCAGCAGCGCGGGACAGGGACGTGTTGCCGGGGAGCTGTTTTTT

clone size: few
D gene: -
J gene: TRBJ2-2
V gene: TRBV28
CDR3 protein: CASSLRATGELFF
CDR3 DNA: TGTGCCAGCAGTTTAAGGGCCACCGGGGAGCTGTTTTTT

clone size: few
D gene: -
J gene: TRBJ2-1
V gene: TRBV14
CDR3 protein: CASAPFSGYNEQFF
CDR3 DNA: TGTGCCAGCGCTCCTTTCAGCGGTTACAATGAGCAGTTCTTC

clone size: few
D gene: TRBD2
J gene: TRBJ2-1
V gene: TRBV20-1
CDR3 protein: CSKLASNEQFF
CDR3 DNA: TGCAGCAAACTAGCGAGCAATGAGCAGTTCTTC

clone size: few
D gene: -
J gene: TRBJ2-3
V gene: TRBV29-1
CDR3 protein: CSALGRLTSTDTQYF
CDR3 DNA: TGCAGCGCCCTGGGACGGCTCACTAGCACAGATACGCAGTATTTT

clone size: -
D gene: -
J gene: TRBJ2-2
V gene: TRBV7-9
CDR3 protein: CASRISGQSTGELFF
CDR3 DNA: TGTGCCAGCAGGATTTCCGGACAGTCCACCGGGGAGCTGTTTTTT

clone size: -
D gene: TRBD2
J gene: TRBJ2-1
V gene: TRBV6-2/TRBV6-3
CDR3 protein: CASRVAGVEQFF
CDR3 DNA: TGTGCCAGCAGAGTAGCGGGAGTGGAGCAGTTCTTC

clone size: medium-sized
D gene: TRBD1
J gene: TRBJ2-7
V gene: TRBV29-1
CDR3 protein: CSVDGQGYEQYF
CDR3 DNA: TGCAGCGTTGACGGACAGGGTTACGAGCAGTACTTC

clone size: -
D gene: -
J gene: TRBJ1-1
V gene: TRBV5-1
CDR3 protein: CASSVMLNTEAFF
CDR3 DNA: TGCGCCAGCAGCGTGATGCTAAACACTGAAGCTTTCTTT

clone size: -
D gene: -
J gene: TRBJ1-4
V gene: TRBV10-3
CDR3 protein: CAISDARGANEKLFF
CDR3 DNA: TGTGCCATCAGTGATGCAAGGGGGGCTAATGAAAAACTGTTTTTT

clone size: few
D gene: TRBD1
J gene: TRBJ2-2
V gene: TRBV7-9
CDR3 protein: CASSYRDSRFGELFF
CDR3 DNA: TGTGCCAGCAGCTACCGGGACAGTCGGTTTGGGGAGCTGTTTTTT

clone size: few
D gene: -
J gene: TRBJ1-1
V gene: TRBV29-1
CDR3 protein: CSGGGLPNTEAFF
CDR3 DNA: TGCAGCGGGGGGGGACTCCCGAACACTGAAGCTTTCTTT

clone size: -
D gene: -
J gene: TRBJ2-7
V gene: TRBV7-9
CDR3 protein: CASSPRDNYEQYF
CDR3 DNA: TGTGCCAGCAGCCCCCGGGACAACTACGAGCAGTACTTC

clone size: many
D gene: -
J gene: TRBJ2-2
V gene: TRBV7-2
CDR3 protein: CASSRELFF
CDR3 DNA: TGTGCCAGCAGCCGGGAGCTGTTTTTT

clone size: few
D gene: -
J gene: TRBJ1-3
V gene: TRBV29-1
CDR3 protein: CSVLLRGSGNTIYF
CDR3 DNA: TGCAGCGTTTTGCTCAGGGGCTCTGGAAACACCATATATTTT

clone size: many
D gene: TRBD2
J gene: TRBJ2-3
V gene: TRBV20-1
CDR3 protein: CSAPRLAGGRDTQYF
CDR3 DNA: TGCAGTGCCCCTCGACTAGCGGGGGGAAGAGATACGCAGTATTTT

clone size: few
D gene: -
J gene: TRBJ2-2
V gene: TRBV20-1
CDR3 protein: CSASWGSTGELFF
CDR3 DNA: TGCAGTGCTAGCTGGGGGAGCACCGGGGAGCTGTTTTTT

clone size: few
D gene: -
J gene: TRBJ2-3
V gene: TRBV5-1
CDR3 protein: CASSPGLNTDTQYF
CDR3 DNA: TGCGCCAGCAGCCCAGGTCTCAACACAGATACGCAGTATTTT

clone size: few
D gene: -
J gene: TRBJ1-5
V gene: TRBV5-1
CDR3 protein: CASSLAGGPSQPQHF
CDR3 DNA: TGCGCCAGCAGCTTGGCCGGGGGCCCTAGCCAGCCCCAGCATTTT

clone size: -
D gene: -
J gene: TRBJ2-2
V gene: TRBV12-3/TRBV12-4
CDR3 protein: CASSSQGMGELFF
CDR3 DNA: TGTGCCAGCAGTTCCCAGGGTATGGGGGAGCTGTTTTTT

clone size: -
D gene: -
J gene: TRBJ2-7
V gene: TRBV24-1
CDR3 protein: CATSVRGDEQYF
CDR3 DNA: TGTGCCACCAGTGTAAGGGGCGACGAGCAGTACTTC